The present T cell receptor (beta chain) was sequenced within a study of human T cells and chemical hapten exposure (dated by TCRdb to the early 2020s). In terms of the full investigation: For sensitization, 2% DPC in acetone was applied to a 2 cm by 2 cm area of upper inner arm skin. Patients additionally received weekly therapeutic DPC doses to the scalp throughout the roughly 26-week study period. Patch tests used Finn chambers with 0.01% DPC on the upper back, scored after 6 days by International Contact Dermatitis Research Group standards. Most of the patients in the cohort were female, and the cohort covered alopecia areata with under or over 50% scalp involvement, alopecia totalis and alopecia universalis. Libraries were pooled for sequencing, and variation in per-sample TCR yields was attributed mainly to small differences in library volumes within the pool. Peripheral blood TCR repertoire changes were tracked in vivo in alopecia patients during primary and secondary sensitization to the hapten diphenylcyclopropenone (DPC). Blood samples were taken from patients before sensitization (week 0) and then at 2, 6 and about 24 weeks after DPC sensitization. Some 29 alopecia patients gave blood for TCR sequencing at one to four time points (pre-sensitization, 2, 6 and 24 weeks).

Libraries were made using RACE. This sample was sequenced with a NextSeq 500. Library preparation attached unique molecular identifiers to individual cDNA molecules for quantitative, reproducible TCR counting. Each blood RNA sample was used to sequence both TCR alpha and TCR beta chains. In the source study's methods: The median number of TCRs per sample was 95,638, ranging from roughly 20,000 to 700,000. The Decombinator software suite was used to annotate the V, J and CDR3 of the TCR reads. Every sample was subsampled to the same number of TCRs (28,000) for the PS versus PT1 abundance plots. TCRs were defined as expanded if absent before sensitization and observed at least eight times at the 2-week time point. The public reads were run again by TCRdb, first through fastp at Q25 and then through MiXCR, and only productive beta chains were kept. Each entry is one CDR3 protein sequence, shown with its most common DNA and genes. In this record, the V and J calls reflect TCRdb's handling and not the investigators' own analysis. For this sample the table gives 55,000 to 75,000 distinct CDR3 sequences, of which about an eighth were detected only once. Around 2.4% of the sample comes from the top ten.

Study-wide conclusions, independent of this receptor: DPC sensitization did not change how many TCRs were above 1 in 1000 frequency, and no evidence was found of alterations in global repertoire structure. All patients had alopecia, a presumed autoimmune disease, so their immune response might differ from that of healthy individuals. After repeated subsampling, the strength of the expansion versus patch-test correlation and the threshold at which it became significant changed. Expanded TCRs formed significantly more large CDR3 similarity clusters than pre-sensitization or healthy control sets, consistent with antigen-driven responses. Patch test score correlated positively with the number of PT1 expanded TCRs, reaching significance at thresholds 8, 16 and 32 but not at 4.

Interpreted using the paper, the time point label stands for: patch test 3, about 24 weeks after DPC sensitization. Interpreted using the paper, the treatment or condition label stands for: therapeutic diphenylcyclopropenone sensitization with weekly scalp DPC. At each patch-test visit, blood was drawn before the patch test was applied. Patients were eligible if aged 18 to 70, diagnosed with alopecia and judged suitable for DPC therapy, and pregnant patients were excluded. Total RNA was isolated from unfractionated whole blood collected in Tempus Blood RNA tubes. The CDR3 has 17 amino acids, counting the end cysteine and phenylalanine. The read is trimmed to its CDR3 DNA, 51 bases read in frame from base 1. Trimming removed 5 bases from V and 1 base from J; the gene matches leave 8 bases unexplained. From the germline V gene, CDR1 is SGHAT and CDR2 is FQNNGV. This clonotype came up a few times. Its recognized antigen is unknown. No qualities accompany the bases; no much larger clone lies one base away.

Recombination linked TRBV11-2 to TRBJ1-1; a stretch of 12 junction bases matches TRBD1. The origin of this receptor is a man younger than 45 with alopecia areata. Some clones in this sample may be carry-over from other donors' samples. The starting material was whole blood, obtained in connection with sensitization to the hapten diphenylcyclopropenone (DPC). The nucleotide sequence reads TGTGCCAGCAGCCGAAAGTGGGACAGGGGGCCGAACACTGAAGCTTTCTTT. It translates to CASSRKWDRGPNTEAFF.